The 20 T cell receptor beta chains given below trace back to one sample, sequenced in a study of monozygotic twins with inflammatory bowel disease. TCRdb re-called the 5' RACE reads and catalogs CDR3 proteins one per entry, DNA excluded. There are 420,000 or so distinct CDR3 sequences in the sample, with 2% to 2.5% held by the top ten. The sequenced sample was blood. The source is a human donor with ulcerative colitis or Crohn's disease, or a healthy co-twin of an affected twin (not recorded which).

The rearrangement links TRBV5-6 to TRBJ2-7; without DNA, the TCRdb call of TRBD1 cannot be checked. CDR1 is SGHDT, CDR2 YYEEEE, per germline. CDR3 length: 12 residues. The CDR3 sequence: CASSKGVHEQYF.

J is TRBJ2-1 and V is TRBV29-1; there is no DNA to check the TCRdb D call of TRBD1. The germline gives CDR1 SQVTM, CDR2 ANQGSEA. This CDR3 is built from 13 residues. The CDR3 loop is CSVNTGTSNEQFF.

This rearrangement joins TRBV12-3 or TRBV12-4 to TRBJ2-1; no DNA is available, so the TRBD2 call from TCRdb remains unchecked. The CDR3 consists of 15 residues. CDR3 loop: CASTLAGGSYNEQFF.

The chain couples TRBV7-9 to TRBJ2-5. The CDR3 has 14 amino acids. Germline CDR1 reads SEHNR; CDR2 reads FQNEAQ (reference sequence). CDR3: CASSLASRQETQYF.

The V and J genes are TRBV5-1 and TRBJ2-2. Germline loops: CDR1 SGHRS, CDR2 YFSETQ. The CDR3 loop spans 15 amino acids. CDR3: CASSLMGLDTGELFF.

The CDR3 protein is CASSLSSGAHRQGGLNTQYF. The chain has TRBV27 and TRBJ2-3; the D call from TCRdb, TRBD1, cannot be confirmed without DNA. CDR1 is MNHEY, CDR2 SMNVEV, per germline (reference sequence). The CDR3 has 20 amino acids.

V usage is TRBV6-2 or TRBV6-3 and J usage is TRBJ1-1; TCRdb indicates TRBD1, and absent DNA this call remains unverified. The CDR3 is 15 residues long. From germline, CDR1 is MNHEY and CDR2 SVGEGT. CDR3 loop: CASSYASGYNTEAFF.

This chain connects TRBV9 to TRBJ2-3. The CDR3 is 12 amino acids. Per the germline V gene, CDR1 is SGDLS and CDR2 is YYNGEE. CDR3 region: CASSVTRDTQYF.

The rearrangement joins TRBV6-5 to TRBJ1-2. CDR1 MNHEY and CDR2 SVGAGI come from the germline V gene. This CDR3 has 15 residues. The CDR3 sequence: CASSYSRYGLDGYTF.

The V call is TRBV7-8, the J call TRBJ2-2; TCRdb's D call of TRBD2 is untestable without DNA. CDR1 and CDR2 from the germline V gene are SGHVS and FQNEAQ. The CDR3 extends over 16 amino acids. CDR3 sequence: CASSFWADSTTGELFF.

The chain uses TRBV4-3 and TRBJ2-1; TCRdb designates TRBD1, a call that cannot be tested without DNA. The CDR3 length is 14 residues. Germline V gene sequence: CDR1 LGHNA, CDR2 YSLEER. The CDR3 loop is CASSQARANNEQFF.

The V gene is TRBV7-9, the J gene TRBJ1-2. The CDR3 is made up of 14 amino acids. Per germline, CDR1 SEHNR and CDR2 FQNEAQ (reference sequence). CDR3 region: CASSLATGVAGYTF.

V gene TRBV6-1 combines with J gene TRBJ1-2; TCRdb picks TRBD1, but there is no DNA to check that call. Germline V lookup: CDR1 MNHNS, CDR2 SASEGT. The CDR3 is 15 residues long. CDR3 amino acids: CASSATWDRNYGYTF.

This rearrangement joins TRBV6-1 to TRBJ1-3; checking the TCRdb D call of TRBD1 is not possible without DNA. The CDR3 runs 14 residues. Germline-derived CDR1 and CDR2 are MNHNS and SASEGT. CDR3: CASGTGVSGNTIYF.

The V gene is TRBV2, the J gene TRBJ1-2. Per germline, CDR1 SNHLY and CDR2 FYNNEI. The CDR3 is made up of 13 amino acids. CDR3 residues: CASRVDTGYGYTF.

This chain joins TRBV6-2 or TRBV6-3 and TRBJ1-1; no DNA is available, so the TRBD1 call from TCRdb remains unchecked. The germline V gene encodes CDR1 MNHEY and CDR2 SVGEGT. This CDR3 is 16 amino acids long. The CDR3 is CASRTPPVGMNTEAFF.

The rearrangement uses TRBV7-3 and TRBJ1-1. Germline-derived CDR1 and CDR2 are SGHTA and FQGTGA. This CDR3 region has 14 residues. The CDR3: CASSLEGQVTEAFF.

This chain uses TRBV30 with TRBJ1-1. Germline assignment: CDR1 GTSNPN and CDR2 SVGIG (reference sequence). CDR3 size: 11 residues. The chain's CDR3 is CAWSSGTEAFF.

The V and J genes are TRBV2 and TRBJ2-2; TCRdb lists TRBD2, though no DNA is available to test this call. This CDR3 region has 15 residues. Germline V gives CDR1 SNHLY, CDR2 FYNNEI. The CDR3 loop reads CASSGTSGSTGELFF.

The chain employs TRBV7-3 and TRBJ2-3; the D call from TCRdb, TRBD1, cannot be confirmed without DNA. This CDR3 is built from 15 residues. Germline V gene sequence: CDR1 SGHTA, CDR2 FQGTGA. The CDR3 loop is CASSPQRVQADTQYF.